The present entry profiles one T cell receptor (beta chain) with its context. Its target is unknown. A clone one base away is much larger, so this may be a read error. The sample is drawn from a study of blood T cells in healthy people across ages. Findings and caveats of the study: Both higher diversity and more naive CD4+ cells marked long-lived donors when set against aged donors. Estimates based on one million T cells were treated as lower bounds.

For the second PCR, which ran for 7 to 11 cycles, a sample-barcoded 5' primer and a J-beta primer mix were used. TCRdb passed the 5' RACE reads through MiXCR, listing each CDR3 protein once. This sample carries over 600,000 distinct CDR3 sequences, around half of them seen once, and the ten largest clones take 18%. Aged roughly 6 to 95, donors were systemically healthy Caucasians from Russia. The authors drew around 9.3 milliliters of peripheral blood from each donor. The CDR3 is 11 residues long. Germline V gene lookup returns CDR1 SGHTS and CDR2 YDEGEE. Input material: blood. V usage is TRBV5-8 and J usage is TRBJ2-1; possibly TRBD2 for D (6 bases). This clonotype was obtained from an elderly man in good health. The CDR3: CTSPGGNEQFF. In DNA, the CDR3 is TGTACCAGCCCAGGAGGGAATGAGCAGTTCTTC.